This T cell receptor beta chain was sequenced during a study of blood T cell repertoires in COVID-19. For the study at large: There were acute and convalescent COVID-19 samples, and they came from the United States, Italy and Spain.

This clone was observed a single time. Repertoires were generated with immunoSEQ multiplex PCR, while TCRdb's copy carries only in-frame clones and drops some. The table lists roughly 320,000 clones, more than 90% of them singletons. Within 2 weeks of study entry, exposed participants had contacted a PCR-confirmed or clinician-diagnosed COVID-19 case. The specimen was PBMCs or T cells enriched from blood (not recorded which). The TCR originated in a woman in her 30s who had been exposed to COVID-19.

Here the CDR3 reads CASSHQDRGIRDTEAFF. The DNA for the CDR3 is TGTGCCAGCAGCCACCAAGACAGGGGAATAAGAGACACTGAAGCTTTCTTT. This chain connects TRBV4-2 to TRBJ1-1; 8 positions agree with TRBD1. CDR1 is LGHNA and CDR2 is YNFKEQ in the germline V gene. V trimming: 3 bases; J trimming: 3 bases; junction bases outside the gene matches: 12. CDR3 length: 17 amino acids.